The next 3 T cell receptor beta chains were all read from a single sample in a study of cytomegalovirus exposure and HLA in healthy donors. Researchers ran the PCR with 60 Vbeta and 13 Jbeta primers. The protocol was immunoSEQ multiplex PCR, while the TCRdb copy is restricted to in-frame clones and leaves out a portion. The sample lists approximately 140,000 clones, about three quarters occurring once. Sequencing was done on a sample of PBMCs. The receptors derive from a woman aged 55 to 70 in good health and CMV-seropositive.

This clone was detected only a few times. The rearrangement links TRBV10-3 to TRBJ2-4; D possibly corresponds to TRBD2 (5 bases). CDR1 is ENHRY, CDR2 SYGVKD, per germline. The V end was cut by 2 bases, the J end by 1 base, with 12 bases between. The CDR3 length is 16 residues. CDR3 loop: CAISERVGDAKNIQYF. CDR3 in DNA: TGTGCCATCAGTGAGAGGGTCGGGGATGCCAAAAACATTCAGTACTTC.

The chain employs TRBV19 and TRBJ1-6; 7 bases fit TRBD1. This CDR3 has 16 amino acids. CDR1 LNHDA and CDR2 SQIVND come from the germline V gene (reference sequence). With V trimmed by 6 bases and J by 0 bases, 5 bases remained unmatched. The CDR3 DNA is TGTGCCAGTAGCGAACAGGGGAGCTCCTATAATTCACCCCTCCACTTT. Protein product: CASSEQGSSYNSPLHF.

The J gene is TRBJ1-2, the V gene TRBV5-1, with D possibly matching TRBD1 (5 bases). CDR3 length: 14 amino acids. V was pared by 4 bases and J by 8 bases, with 18 bases between. The V gene's germline CDR1 is SGHRS and CDR2 YFSETQ. The DNA of the CDR3 is TGCGCCAGCAGCCGGGGCCACCAGGAGGGCGGCTACACCTTC. Translation gives CASSRGHQEGGYTF. Based on the CDR3 plus reference TRBV5-1 and TRBJ1-2, the full variable domain is KAGVTQTPRYLIKTRGQQVTLSCSPISGHRSVSWYQQTPGQGLQFLFEYFSETQRNKGNFPGRFSGRQFSNSRSEMNVSTLELGDSALYLCASSRGHQEGGYTFGSGTRLTVV.